These T cell receptor beta chains were read from a single sample in a study of patients and donors after allogeneic stem cell transplantation. Via MiXCR, TCRdb re-called the RT-PCR reads, giving one row per CDR3 protein. The sample has roughly 940,000 distinct CDR3 sequences, more than 15% seen once; the top ten hold around 6%. Sample: blood, either unsorted or a sorted T cell fraction (not recorded which). The receptor set was obtained from a human donor who was either an allogeneic HSCT recipient or a stem cell or donor lymphocyte infusion donor (not recorded which). It is not recorded whose cells these are; they may come from a transplant donor. Each CDR3 is given with its conserved first and last residue. D genes are given only for firm matches. Some rows mark clone size as missing; the rest say once, few, many or name a class of expanded clone.

TRBV6-1	TRBJ2-3	NA	TRBD2	CASSRSGRALGRTDTQYF	TGTGCCAGCAGTAGGAGCGGGAGGGCCCTAGGGCGCACAGATACGCAGTATTTT
TRBV7-9	TRBJ2-2	few	NA	CASGDTGELFF	TGTGCCAGTGGCGACACCGGGGAGCTGTTTTTT
TRBV12-3/TRBV12-4	TRBJ2-7	many	TRBD2	CASSLPGGEQYF	TGTGCCAGCAGTTTACCGGGGGGTGAGCAGTACTTC
TRBV28	TRBJ1-2	NA	TRBD1	CASSLSGTGRNYGYTF	TGTGCCAGCAGTTTATCCGGGACAGGGAGAAACTATGGCTACACCTTC
TRBV6-6	TRBJ1-1	few	NA	CASRPSMNTEAFF	TGTGCCAGCCGTCCATCCATGAACACTGAAGCTTTCTTT
TRBV4-2	TRBJ2-3	NA	TRBD1	CASSQGDRETDTQYF	TGTGCCAGCAGCCAAGGGGACAGGGAAACAGATACGCAGTATTTT
TRBV29-1	TRBJ2-1	NA	TRBD2	CSVGFPSGRNVYNEQFF	TGCAGCGTTGGTTTTCCTAGCGGGAGGAACGTGTACAATGAGCAGTTCTTC
TRBV6-2/TRBV6-3	TRBJ1-2	few	NA	CASSYGNPSYTF	TGTGCCAGCAGTTACGGGAACCCGAGCTACACCTTC
TRBV7-2	TRBJ2-2	few	TRBD1	CASSLQGAGGELFF	TGTGCCAGCAGCTTACAGGGGGCGGGCGGGGAGCTGTTTTTT
TRBV6-2/TRBV6-3	TRBJ2-6	NA	NA	CASSRLFSGANVLTF	TGTGCCAGCAGTCGACTCTTTTCTGGGGCCAACGTCCTGACTTTC
TRBV27	TRBJ2-7	NA	NA	CASSLRLERHEQYF	TGTGCCAGCAGTTTACGTCTGGAACGCCACGAGCAGTACTTC
TRBV5-5	TRBJ1-5	once	NA	CASSLGSRSNQPQHF	TGTGCCAGCAGCTTGGGGTCGAGGAGCAATCAGCCCCAGCATTTT
TRBV5-1	TRBJ1-6	few	NA	CASSLESSPLHF	TGCGCCAGCAGCTTGGAATCCTCACCCCTCCACTTT
TRBV6-1	TRBJ2-7	NA	NA	CASSAVIGSYEQYF	TGTGCCAGCAGTGCTGTCATCGGATCGTACGAGCAGTACTTC
TRBV20-1	TRBJ2-7	NA	TRBD2	CSAPTSGGALTYEQYF	TGCAGTGCCCCTACTAGCGGGGGGGCCCTAACCTACGAGCAGTACTTC
TRBV12-3/TRBV12-4	TRBJ2-1	many	TRBD2	CASSFQFGASGSDEQFF	TGTGCCAGCAGTTTTCAGTTTGGGGCTAGCGGGAGTGATGAGCAGTTCTTC
TRBV4-3	TRBJ2-1	NA	NA	CASSQGQRPYNEQFF	TGCGCCAGCAGCCAAGGCCAGCGGCCCTACAATGAGCAGTTCTTC
TRBV6-2/TRBV6-3	TRBJ1-2	NA	NA	CASSQSSGTGTGYTF	TGTGCCAGCAGTCAATCCTCCGGGACCGGGACTGGCTACACCTTC
TRBV5-1	TRBJ2-5	few	NA	CASSSPQETQYF	TGCGCCAGCAGCTCCCCTCAAGAGACCCAGTACTTC
TRBV4-3	TRBJ2-5	once	TRBD2	CASSQDSGAGGVETQYF	TGCGCCAGCAGCCAAGATTCGGGGGCGGGGGGAGTGGAGACCCAGTACTTC
TRBV12-3/TRBV12-4	TRBJ2-7	NA	NA	CASSFGPLVEQYF	TGTGCCAGCAGTTTTGGGCCTCTCGTAGAGCAGTACTTC
TRBV11-1	TRBJ2-2	NA	NA	CASRGSFTGELFF	TGTGCCTCCAGGGGTAGTTTCACCGGGGAGCTGTTTTTT
TRBV6-5	TRBJ1-1	NA	NA	CASSYWEGLNTEAFF	TGTGCCAGCAGTTACTGGGAGGGATTGAACACTGAAGCTTTCTTT